The T cell receptor beta chain under discussion was sequenced for a study of a mutant IDH1 vaccine in newly diagnosed glioma. Clones were sequenced by immunoSEQ multiplex PCR, and TCRdb holds only the in-frame ones, with some missing. Here the sample spans under 65,000 clones, 80% to 90% being singletons. Germline V gene data show CDR1 as MNHEY and CDR2 as SVGAGI. The V gene lost 5 bases and the J gene lost 5 bases, with 19 bases spanning the gap. This CDR3 has 15 residues. The sample's time point: baseline, week 1 (first vaccination visit). Treatment meaning: pre-vaccination baseline after standard-of-care therapy.

This chain joins TRBV6-5 and TRBJ2-7; D assignment may be TRBD1 or TRBD2 (5 bases each). The TCR comes from a man younger than 35 with glioma. Here the sequenced sample was PBMCs, taken from a glioma patient treated with radiotherapy, temozolomide or both. DNA for the CDR3: TGTGCCAGCAGTCCCCTGGGGACGAGGTGGAACGAGCAGTACTTC. Protein product: CASSPLGTRWNEQYF.